This TCR beta chain was obtained from a study of blood T cell repertoires in COVID-19. Whole-study context: Material from acute and convalescent COVID-19 was sourced from the United States, Italy and Spain.

Data came from immunoSEQ multiplex PCR; TCRdb stores just in-frame clones and leaves some out. The sample lists 130,000 or so clones, about 88% occurring once. V gave up 6 bases and J gave up 1 base, with 15 bases separating them. The CDR3 runs to 15 residues. Germline CDR1 is KGHSH and CDR2 is LQKENI. The receptor comes from a man aged 35 to 55 with acute COVID-19. The sample consisted of PBMCs or T cells enriched from blood (not recorded which). V and J are TRBV18 and TRBJ1-1; weak D call: TRBD1 (6 bases). The CDR3 loop reads CASSPTGPGNTEAFF. DNA for the CDR3: TGTGCCAGCTCGCCCACAGGGCCTGGGAACACTGAAGCTTTCTTT.